Only a few counts were recorded for the clone carrying this T cell receptor (beta chain). Its cognate antigen is unknown. This record belongs to a study of beta chain features in type 1 diabetes. Study outcomes and limitations: For type 1 diabetes patients, VDJ junctions showed fewer insertions and more deletions.

CD45RO/CCR7/CD25/CD127/CD95/CD27 sorting isolated CD4+ naive, central memory, regulatory and stem cell-like memory cells. The isolated RNA, all of it, was reverse transcribed, so expressed TCRB transcripts were what got sequenced. Measured with immunoSEQ multiplex PCR; TCRdb has only the in-frame clones, and not every one. The table has about 140,000 clones, over 8% seen once. Looked up from germline, CDR1 is MGHRA and CDR2 is YSYEKL. The V end lost 6 bases, the J end lost 4 bases, and 19 bases lay between the germline ends. This CDR3 is built from 16 residues. Sample: central memory CD4+ T cells from blood. The genes are TRBV4-1 and TRBJ2-1; tentative D call: TRBD1 (6 bases). This sequence was found in a woman aged 40 to 50 in good health. The CDR3 reads CASSPINLRGYNEQFF. CDR3 in DNA: TGCGCCAGCAGTCCAATCAACCTTAGGGGGTACAATGAGCAGTTCTTC.